This T cell receptor beta chain was sequenced in a study of T cells after yellow fever vaccination. Whole-study context: Preparation of fractions with low cell numbers was performed using SMART-Seq v4 Ultra Low Input. Findings and caveats of the study: Highly abundant clonotypes carried over from the bulk population could end up in FACS-sorted repertoires as contaminants. Though it reached lower strength, the secondary response hit its peak faster, day 5 versus 15. Most primary-vaccination clones recurred post-booster (roughly 96% CD4, roughly 87% CD8).

The germline gives CDR1 SQVTM, CDR2 ANQGSEA. The V gene lost 6 bases and the J gene lost 2 bases, with 13 bases spanning the gap. The CDR3 runs 13 residues. One entry per CDR3 protein results from TCRdb running MiXCR on the 5' RACE reads. Counted here are about 160,000 distinct CDR3 sequences, approximately 10% occurring once; the ten biggest clones make up roughly 33%. This clonotype was seen a few times. Its antigen is currently unknown. This TCR came from a man between 18 and 29 years old who received the YFV17D yellow fever vaccine. The source was CD8+ T cells sorted from PBMCs, collected 45 days after the yellow fever booster vaccination. This chain links TRBV29-1 with TRBJ1-2; D call uncertain. The CDR3 nucleotides are TGCAGCGTCTTGGCGGCCCGAAACTATGGCTACACCTTC. It encodes CSVLAARNYGYTF.